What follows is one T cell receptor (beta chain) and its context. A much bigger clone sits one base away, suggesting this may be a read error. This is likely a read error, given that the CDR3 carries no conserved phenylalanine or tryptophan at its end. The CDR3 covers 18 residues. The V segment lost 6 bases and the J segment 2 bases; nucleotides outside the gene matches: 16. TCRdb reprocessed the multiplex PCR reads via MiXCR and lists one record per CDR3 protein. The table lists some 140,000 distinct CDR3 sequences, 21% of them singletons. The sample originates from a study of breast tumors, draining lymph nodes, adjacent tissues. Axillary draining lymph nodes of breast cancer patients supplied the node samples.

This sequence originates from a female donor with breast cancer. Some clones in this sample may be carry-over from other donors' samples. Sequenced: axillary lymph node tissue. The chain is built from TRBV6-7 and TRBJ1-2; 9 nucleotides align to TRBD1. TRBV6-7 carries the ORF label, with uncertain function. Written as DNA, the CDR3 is TGTGCCAGCAGGCTAGGACAGGGGCTAAGCCGAGGGAACTATGGCTACACCCTC. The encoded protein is CASRLGQGLSRGNYGYTL.